The 14 T cell receptor beta chains given below trace back to one sample, sequenced in a study of blood T cells in healthy people across ages. Primed by a sample-barcoded 5' primer and a J-beta primer mix, a second PCR proceeded for roughly 6 to 12 cycles. Using its own MiXCR run on the 5' RACE reads, TCRdb lists one record per CDR3 protein. The table has around 940,000 distinct CDR3 sequences, roughly 47% seen once. The sequenced sample consisted of blood. These receptors all stem from a woman in her fifties or sixties in good health.

Turning to this clonotype: One end of the junction fails to match germline, which may point to a read error. The chain recombines TRBV7-2 with TRBJ2-7; TRBD2 agrees at 10 bases. The CDR3 covers 15 residues. Germline V gene sequence: CDR1 SGHTA, CDR2 FQGNSA. The chain's CDR3 is CVSSLVAGGSYEQYF. The CDR3 nucleotides are TGTGTCAGCAGCTTGGTAGCGGGAGGCTCCTACGAGCAGTACTTC. Combining the CDR3 with reference TRBV7-2 and TRBJ2-7 gives the whole variable domain GAGVSQSPSNKVTEKGKDVELRCDPISGHTALYWYRQSLGQGLEFLIYFQGNSAPDKSGLPSDRFSAERTGGSVSTLTIQRTQQEDSAVYLCVSSLVAGGSYEQYFGPGTRLTVT.

The rearrangement joins TRBV5-1 to TRBJ2-7; D unclear. Trimming removed 7 bases from V and 2 bases from J, with 13 bases in between. CDR1 is SGHRS and CDR2 is YFSETQ in the germline V gene. This CDR3 contains 13 residues. The DNA for the CDR3 is TGCGCCAGCGGGTTCGGCAGAACCTACGAGCAGTACTTC. This gives the protein CASGFGRTYEQYF.

V usage is TRBV27 and J usage is TRBJ2-1, with D possibly TRBD2 on 6 matching bases. The CDR3 is 15 residues long. The ends were cut back, 7 bases at V and 4 bases at J, with 17 bases in the middle. CDR1 and CDR2 from the germline V gene are MNHEY and SMNVEV (reference sequence). In DNA, the CDR3 is TGTGCCAGCACACGACTAGTTTCGGGGTACAATGAGCAGTTCTTC. It encodes CASTRLVSGYNEQFF.

The chain combines TRBV5-6 with TRBJ2-7, with D maybe TRBD1 (5 bases). The CDR3 spans 16 residues. Germline V gene sequence: CDR1 SGHDT, CDR2 YYEEEE. V was shortened by 1 base and J by 6 bases, with 20 bases between the two germline ends. The CDR3 DNA is TGTGCCAGCAGCTTGCCCAGTTGGTCGCAGGGAATCGAGCAGTACTTC. Protein product: CASSLPSWSQGIEQYF.

The chain links TRBV2 to TRBJ2-1; D is undetermined. Germline V gene data show CDR1 as SNHLY and CDR2 as FYNNEI. Trimming shortened V by 5 bases and J by 8 bases, and 4 bases separated the two germline ends. The CDR3 is 10 amino acids. This CDR3 is CASSIYEQFF. As DNA, the CDR3 is TGTGCCAGCAGTATCTATGAGCAGTTCTTC. Variable domain in full (rest from reference TRBV2 and TRBJ2-1): EPEVTQTPSHQVTQMGQEVILRCVPISNHLYFYWYRQILGQKVEFLVSFYNNEISEKSEIFDDQFSVERPDGSNFTLKIRSTKLEDSAMYFCASSIYEQFFGPGTRLTVL.

The chain uses TRBV6-1 and TRBJ2-5, with D possibly being TRBD2 (5 bases). The end of the DNA aligns better with TRBJ2-7, so the J call may be wrong. The germline CDR1 and CDR2 sequences are MNHNS and SASEGT. CDR3 length: 14 amino acids. The CDR3 sequence is CASSEPGRNYEQYF. The CDR3 nucleotides are TGTGCCAGCAGTGAACCGGGAAGAAATTACGAGCAGTACTTC.

This clonotype was recorded a few times. The V call is TRBV19, the J call TRBJ2-7; maybe TRBD2 (5 bases). V was pared by 0 bases and J by 1 base, with 16 bases between. Germline assignment: CDR1 LNHDA and CDR2 SQIVND (reference sequence). The length of the CDR3 is 17 residues. Here the CDR3 reads CASSIEGNSAVSYEQYF. As DNA, the CDR3 is TGTGCCAGTAGTATAGAAGGGAATAGCGCCGTTTCCTACGAGCAGTACTTC.

V gene TRBV20-1 combines with J gene TRBJ2-4; no clear D gene. CDR1 and CDR2 (germline): DFQATT, SNEGSKA (reference sequence). Trimming stripped 5 bases from V and 6 bases from J, with 11 bases between. The CDR3 length is 12 residues. CDR3 residues: CSAGPTVNIQYF. Written as DNA, the CDR3 is TGCAGTGCTGGCCCTACAGTAAACATTCAGTACTTC.

The CDR3 reads CSVLAGVPYNEQFF. CDR3 coding DNA: TGCAGCGTTTTGGCGGGAGTGCCCTACAATGAGCAGTTCTTC. The rearrangement links TRBV29-1 to TRBJ2-1, with 7 positions matching TRBD2. Trimming took 5 bases from V and 2 from J; bases not matched to a gene: 6. Germline CDR1 SQVTM, CDR2 ANQGSEA. This CDR3 contains 14 residues.

This clonotype has just a few counts. The chain couples TRBV6-2 or TRBV6-3 to TRBJ2-5, with D hard to call. The germline CDR1 and CDR2 sequences are MNHEY and SVGEGT. V was trimmed by 4 bases and J by 5 bases, leaving 17 bases between them. This CDR3 comprises 15 residues. In DNA, the CDR3 is TGTGCCAGCAGTTCCCCCCGGGCAAGGCGGGAGACCCAGTACTTC. It codes for CASSSPRARRETQYF.

This rearrangement joins TRBV27 to TRBJ2-1; 7 bases line up with TRBD2. The junction had 9 bases not matched to a gene; V was cut back by 5 bases and J by 2 bases. The germline V gene has CDR1 MNHEY and CDR2 SMNVEV (reference sequence). This CDR3 contains 16 residues. CDR3 nucleotides: TGTGCCAGCAGTACTCAGGGACTACTACCCTACAATGAGCAGTTCTTC. Translating it yields CASSTQGLLPYNEQFF.

This clonotype has at least ten counts. With a much larger clone just one base away, this may be a read error. The chain links TRBV5-5 to TRBJ2-1; 7 bases match TRBD2. The J call is in doubt because the DNA end fits TRBJ2-7 better. The CDR3 is made up of 15 amino acids. CDR1 is SGHKS, CDR2 YYEKEE, per germline (reference sequence). Here the CDR3 reads CASSLGGSGDNEQYF. CDR3 coding DNA: TGTGCCAGCAGCTTAGGCGGGAGTGGAGACAATGAGCAGTACTTC.

The chain uses TRBV28 and TRBJ2-1; D gene ambiguous. The V end lost 3 bases, the J end lost 10 bases, and 7 bases lay between the germline ends. The germline gives CDR1 MDHEN, CDR2 SYDVKM. The CDR3 sequence is 11 residues long. CDR3 coding DNA: TGTGCCAGCAGTTTTTACGCCGAGCAGTTCTTC. Amino acids: CASSFYAEQFF.

This clonotype was seen a handful of times. This chain uses TRBV6-2 or TRBV6-3 with TRBJ2-1, with 11 bases identical to TRBD2. The germline gives CDR1 MNHEY, CDR2 SVGEGT. V lost 5 bases to trimming and J lost 7 bases; unmatched junction nucleotides: 4. The CDR3 extends over 14 amino acids. CDR3 nucleotide sequence: TGTGCCAGCAGTGTAGCGGGAGGGAGGAATGAGCAGTTCTTC. It is translated as CASSVAGGRNEQFF.